This TCR beta chain was sequenced in a study of CD8 T cells in ankylosing spondylitis. Findings and caveats of the study: A motif of under 10 highly homologous TCR beta variants was seen as apparently characteristic of ankylosing spondylitis blood.

This clonotype was seen only a few times. Antigen: not known. TCRdb ran MiXCR on the 5' RACE reads and lists one entry per CDR3 protein. In the table there are roughly 670,000 distinct CDR3 sequences, roughly 19% of which are singletons. Sequencing input: blood, either unsorted or a sorted T cell fraction (not recorded which). This TCR came from a male donor with ankylosing spondylitis.

The CDR3, as DNA: TGTGCCAGCAGCGTAGGACTAGCGGGAGCCGGGGAGCTGTTTTTT. It translates to CASSVGLAGAGELFF. V gene TRBV9 combines with J gene TRBJ2-2; 12 nucleotides align to TRBD2. The CDR3 is 15 residues long. Germline assignment: CDR1 SGDLS and CDR2 YYNGEE. J lost 6 bases, V lost 0 bases, and 0 bases had no gene match.